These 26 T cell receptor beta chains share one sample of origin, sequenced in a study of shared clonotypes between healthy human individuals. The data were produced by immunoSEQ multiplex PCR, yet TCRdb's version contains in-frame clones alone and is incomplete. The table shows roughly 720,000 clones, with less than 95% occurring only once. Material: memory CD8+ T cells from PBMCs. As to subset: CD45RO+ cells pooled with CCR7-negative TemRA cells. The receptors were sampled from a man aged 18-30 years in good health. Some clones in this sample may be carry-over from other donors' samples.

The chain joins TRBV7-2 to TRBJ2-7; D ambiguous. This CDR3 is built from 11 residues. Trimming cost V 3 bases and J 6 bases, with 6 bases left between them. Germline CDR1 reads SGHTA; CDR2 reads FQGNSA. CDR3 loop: CASSFASEQYF. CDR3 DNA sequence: TGTGCCAGCAGCTTTGCAAGCGAGCAGTACTTC.

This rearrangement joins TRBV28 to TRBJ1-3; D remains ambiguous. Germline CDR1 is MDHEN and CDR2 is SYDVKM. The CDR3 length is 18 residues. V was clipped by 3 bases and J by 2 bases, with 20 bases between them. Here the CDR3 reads CASSFALGLLAAGNTIYF. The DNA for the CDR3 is TGTGCCAGCAGTTTTGCTTTAGGATTACTTGCAGCTGGAAACACCATATATTTT.

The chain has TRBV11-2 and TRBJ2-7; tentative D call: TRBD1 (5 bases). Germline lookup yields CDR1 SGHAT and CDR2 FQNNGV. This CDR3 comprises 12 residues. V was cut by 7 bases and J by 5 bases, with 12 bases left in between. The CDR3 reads CASTLGVNEQYF. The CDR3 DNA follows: TGTGCCAGCACCCTAGGGGTCAACGAGCAGTACTTC.

CDR3 coding DNA: TGTGCCACCAGCGGGGGGACTAGCGGGACAGTCGAGCAGTACTTC. It yields the protein CATSGGTSGTVEQYF. This sequence joins TRBV15 and TRBJ2-7; the match to TRBD2 covers 13 bases. The V and J ends lost 5 bases and 6 bases, in that order; junction bases with no gene match: 7. There are 15 residues in the CDR3. CDR1 is LNHNV and CDR2 is YYDKDF in the germline V gene (reference sequence).

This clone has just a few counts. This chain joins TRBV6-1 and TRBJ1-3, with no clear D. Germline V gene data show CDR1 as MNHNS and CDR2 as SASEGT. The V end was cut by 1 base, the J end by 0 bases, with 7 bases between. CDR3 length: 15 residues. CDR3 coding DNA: TGTGCCAGCAGTGAAGACGGAGCCTCTGGAAACACCATATATTTT. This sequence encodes CASSEDGASGNTIYF.

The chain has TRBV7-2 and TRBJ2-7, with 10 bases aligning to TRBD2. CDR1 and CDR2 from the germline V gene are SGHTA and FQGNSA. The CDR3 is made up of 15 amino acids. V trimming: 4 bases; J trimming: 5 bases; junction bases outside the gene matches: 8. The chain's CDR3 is CASSSVEGLANEQYF. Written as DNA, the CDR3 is TGTGCCAGCAGCTCAGTCGAGGGACTAGCGAACGAGCAGTACTTC.

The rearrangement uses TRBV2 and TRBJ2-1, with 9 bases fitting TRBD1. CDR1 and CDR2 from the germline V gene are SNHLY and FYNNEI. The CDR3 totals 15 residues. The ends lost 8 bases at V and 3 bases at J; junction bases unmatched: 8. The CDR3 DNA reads TGTGCCAGCGAGACCGGGACAGGGAACTACAATGAGCAGTTCTTC. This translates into CASETGTGNYNEQFF.

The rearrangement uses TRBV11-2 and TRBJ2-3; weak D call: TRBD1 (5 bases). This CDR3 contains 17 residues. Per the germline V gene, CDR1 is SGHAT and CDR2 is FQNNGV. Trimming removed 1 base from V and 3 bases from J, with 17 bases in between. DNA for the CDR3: TGTGCCAGCAGCTTAGTGGGTTTTGGGCAGGGTACAGATACGCAGTATTTT. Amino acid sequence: CASSLVGFGQGTDTQYF.

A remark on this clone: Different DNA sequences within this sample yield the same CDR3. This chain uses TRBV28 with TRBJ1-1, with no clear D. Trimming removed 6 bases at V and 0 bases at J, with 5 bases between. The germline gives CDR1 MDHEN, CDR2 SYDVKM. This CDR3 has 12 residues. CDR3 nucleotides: TGTGCCAGCAGCCCAATGAACACTGAAGCTTTCTTT. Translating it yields CASSPMNTEAFF.

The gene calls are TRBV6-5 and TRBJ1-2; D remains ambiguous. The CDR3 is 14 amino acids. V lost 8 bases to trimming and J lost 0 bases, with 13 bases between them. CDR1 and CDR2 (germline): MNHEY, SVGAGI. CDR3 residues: CASGAVQANYGYTF. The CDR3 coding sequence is TGTGCCAGCGGCGCAGTTCAAGCTAACTATGGCTACACCTTC.

The CDR3 spells CASSPGGEQYF. The CDR3 DNA sequence: TGTGCCAGCTCCCCCGGGGGCGAGCAGTACTTC. The J gene is TRBJ2-7, the V gene TRBV6-1; D possibly corresponds to TRBD2 (6 bases). The V gene lost 8 bases and the J gene lost 6 bases, with 11 bases spanning the gap. Germline V gene data show CDR1 as MNHNS and CDR2 as SASEGT. The CDR3 has 11 amino acids.

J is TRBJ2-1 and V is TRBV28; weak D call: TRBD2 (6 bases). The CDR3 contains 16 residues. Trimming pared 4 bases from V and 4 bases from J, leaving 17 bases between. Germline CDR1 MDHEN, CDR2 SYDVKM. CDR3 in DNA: TGTGCCAGCAGTTCACCGGGACTTCGGGTTTACAATGAGCAGTTCTTC. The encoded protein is CASSSPGLRVYNEQFF. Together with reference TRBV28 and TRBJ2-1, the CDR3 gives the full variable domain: DVKVTQSSRYLVKRTGEKVFLECVQDMDHENMFWYRQDPGLGLRLIYFSYDVKMKEKGDIPEGYSVSREKKERFSLILESASTNQTSMYLCASSSPGLRVYNEQFFGPGTRLTVL.

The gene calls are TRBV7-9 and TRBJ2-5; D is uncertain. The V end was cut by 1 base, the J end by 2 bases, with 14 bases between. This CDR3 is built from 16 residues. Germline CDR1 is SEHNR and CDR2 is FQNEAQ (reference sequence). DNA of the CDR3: TGTGCCAGCAGCTTAGAGCGTAACCAAAGACAAGAGACCCAGTACTTC. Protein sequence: CASSLERNQRQETQYF.

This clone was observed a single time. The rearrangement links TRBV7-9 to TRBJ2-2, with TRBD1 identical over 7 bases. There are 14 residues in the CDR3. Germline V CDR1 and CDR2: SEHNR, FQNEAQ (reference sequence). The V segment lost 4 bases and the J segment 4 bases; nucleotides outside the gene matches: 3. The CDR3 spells CASSSGQLTGELFF. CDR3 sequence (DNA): TGTGCCAGCAGCTCGGGACAGCTCACCGGGGAGCTGTTTTTT.

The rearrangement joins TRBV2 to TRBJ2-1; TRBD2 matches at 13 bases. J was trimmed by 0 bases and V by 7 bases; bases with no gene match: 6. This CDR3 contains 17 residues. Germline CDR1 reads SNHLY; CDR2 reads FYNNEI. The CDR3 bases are TGTGCCAGCACCGGGACTAGCGGGAAAGGCTCCTACAATGAGCAGTTCTTC. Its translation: CASTGTSGKGSYNEQFF.

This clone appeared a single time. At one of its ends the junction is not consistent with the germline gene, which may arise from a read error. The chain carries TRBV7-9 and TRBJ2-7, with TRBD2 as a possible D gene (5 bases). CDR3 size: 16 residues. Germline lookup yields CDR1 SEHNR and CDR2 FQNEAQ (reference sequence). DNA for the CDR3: TGTGCCAGCAGCGTAGCCCTCCCCGGGATCGGGGACGAGCAGTACTTC. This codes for CASSVALPGIGDEQYF.

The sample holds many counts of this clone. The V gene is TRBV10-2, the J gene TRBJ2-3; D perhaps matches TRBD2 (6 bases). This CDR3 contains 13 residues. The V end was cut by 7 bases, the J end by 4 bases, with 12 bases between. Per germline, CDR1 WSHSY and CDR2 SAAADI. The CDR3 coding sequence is TGCGCCAGCAATCGGGGGTGGGCAGATACGCAGTATTTT. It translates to CASNRGWADTQYF.

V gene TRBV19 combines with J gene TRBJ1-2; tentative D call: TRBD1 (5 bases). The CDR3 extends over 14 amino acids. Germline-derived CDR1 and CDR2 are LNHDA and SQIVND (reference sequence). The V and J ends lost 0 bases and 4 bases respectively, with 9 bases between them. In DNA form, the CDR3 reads TGTGCCAGTAGTATAGATCGGGACCTCTATGGCTACACCTTC. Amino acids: CASSIDRDLYGYTF.

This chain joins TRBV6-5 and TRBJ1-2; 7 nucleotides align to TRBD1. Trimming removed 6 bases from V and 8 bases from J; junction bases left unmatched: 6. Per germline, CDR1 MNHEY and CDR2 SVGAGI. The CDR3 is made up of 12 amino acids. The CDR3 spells CASRSDRDGYTF. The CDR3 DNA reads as TGTGCCAGCAGATCCGACAGGGACGGCTACACCTTC.

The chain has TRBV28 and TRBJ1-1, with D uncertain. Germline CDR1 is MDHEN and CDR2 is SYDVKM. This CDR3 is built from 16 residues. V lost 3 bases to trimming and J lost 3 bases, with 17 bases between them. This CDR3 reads CASSFDLNLVDTEAFF. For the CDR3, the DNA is TGTGCCAGCAGTTTTGATTTGAACTTGGTGGACACTGAAGCTTTCTTT.

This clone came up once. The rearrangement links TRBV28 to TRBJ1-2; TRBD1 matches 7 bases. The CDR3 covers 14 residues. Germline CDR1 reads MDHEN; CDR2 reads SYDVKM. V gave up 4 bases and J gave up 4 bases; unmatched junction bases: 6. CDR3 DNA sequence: TGTGCCAGCAGTTGGTCGCGGACAGGCTATGGCTACACCTTC. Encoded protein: CASSWSRTGYGYTF.

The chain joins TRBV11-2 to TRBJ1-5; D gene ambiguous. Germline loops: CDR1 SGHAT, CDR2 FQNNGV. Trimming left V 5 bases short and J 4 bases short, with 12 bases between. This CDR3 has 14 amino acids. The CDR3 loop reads CASSLVGTNQPQHF. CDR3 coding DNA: TGTGCCAGCAGCCTCGTAGGCACGAATCAGCCCCAGCATTTT.

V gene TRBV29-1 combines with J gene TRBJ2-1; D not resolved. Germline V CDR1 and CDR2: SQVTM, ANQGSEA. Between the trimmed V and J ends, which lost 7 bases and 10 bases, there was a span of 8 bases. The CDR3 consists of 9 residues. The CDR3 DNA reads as TGCAGCGCGGACGGGGAGCAGTTCTTC. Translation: CSADGEQFF.

The CDR3 reads CASSRPSTDTLTNYGYTF. For the CDR3, the DNA is TGTGCCAGCAGCCGCCCCTCGACGGACACCCTTACTAACTATGGCTACACCTTC. This rearrangement joins TRBV11-2 to TRBJ1-2; possible D gene TRBD1, 5 bases. In germline, CDR1 is SGHAT, CDR2 FQNNGV. The CDR3 sequence is 18 residues long. The germline V and J ends were trimmed by 5 bases and 0 bases, with 22 bases remaining between them.

DNA of the CDR3: TGTGCCAGCAGTGCTCAGGGGGCTGAGGGATCGTCGGACACAGATACGCAGTATTTT. This sequence encodes CASSAQGAEGSSDTDTQYF. The chain joins TRBV28 to TRBJ2-3; 8 bases fit TRBD1. CDR1 MDHEN and CDR2 SYDVKM come from the germline V gene. The junction had 18 bases not matched to a gene; V was cut back by 5 bases and J by 2 bases. The CDR3 consists of 19 residues.

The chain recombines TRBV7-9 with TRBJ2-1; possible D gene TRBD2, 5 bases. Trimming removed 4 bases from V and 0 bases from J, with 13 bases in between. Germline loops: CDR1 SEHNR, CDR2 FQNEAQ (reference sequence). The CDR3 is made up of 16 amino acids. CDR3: CASSSSDYSSYNEQFF. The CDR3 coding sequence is TGTGCCAGCAGCTCCAGCGACTACTCCTCCTACAATGAGCAGTTCTTC.